This passage covers 14 T cell receptor beta chains from one sample sequenced in a study of cytomegalovirus exposure and HLA in healthy donors. This table comes from immunoSEQ multiplex PCR, and its TCRdb copy is limited to in-frame clones, with some not included. Of 200,000 to 300,000 clones in the sample, around 85% are singletons; the top ten hold roughly 1.2%. Sequenced input: PBMCs. Receptors were obtained from a woman aged 30 to 39 in good health and CMV-seropositive.

The V and J genes are TRBV5-1 and TRBJ2-7; weak D call: TRBD2 (6 bases). The CDR3 runs 13 residues. V was clipped by 0 bases and J by 4 bases, with 8 bases between them. CDR1 is SGHRS and CDR2 is YFSETQ in the germline V gene. CDR3 sequence (DNA): TGCGCCAGCAGCTTGGCCGGGAGTTACGAGCAGTACTTC. Translating gives CASSLAGSYEQYF.

This chain uses TRBV15 with TRBJ1-4; D is ambiguous. CDR3 size: 16 residues. Per germline, CDR1 LNHNV and CDR2 YYDKDF (reference sequence). V was clipped by 1 base and J by 8 bases, with 17 bases between them. The CDR3 bases are TGTGCCACCAGCAGAGTCCTAGTCTCTAGAGGGGAAAAACTGTTTTTT. It codes for CATSRVLVSRGEKLFF.

The gene calls are TRBV5-1 and TRBJ1-1, with 8 bases identical to TRBD1. CDR1 is SGHRS, CDR2 YFSETQ, per germline. V was pared by 0 bases and J by 8 bases, with 6 bases of the junction left unmatched. This CDR3 has 14 residues. CDR3: CASSLAGQGSEAFF. Written as DNA, the CDR3 is TGCGCCAGCAGCTTGGCCGGACAGGGATCAGAAGCTTTCTTT.

The chain recombines TRBV6-5 with TRBJ2-1, with D unclear. The CDR3 is made up of 13 amino acids. Deletions cut 3 bases from V and 5 bases from J, with 8 bases between. CDR1 is MNHEY and CDR2 is SVGAGI in the germline V gene. The CDR3: CASSYSVNNEQFF. The CDR3 nucleotides are TGTGCCAGCAGTTATTCGGTTAACAATGAGCAGTTCTTC.

This chain connects TRBV7-2 to TRBJ1-2; possible D gene TRBD1, 5 bases. Trimming left V 5 bases short and J 2 bases short, with 12 bases between. Germline CDR1 reads SGHTA; CDR2 reads FQGNSA. The CDR3 has 14 residues. CDR3: CASSLGAGNYGYTF. CDR3 DNA sequence: TGTGCCAGCAGCCTAGGGGCAGGGAACTATGGCTACACCTTC.

The V and J genes are TRBV4-2 and TRBJ1-2; D not certain. V lost 4 bases, J lost 8 bases, and 23 bases lay in between. The CDR3 spans 16 residues. Per germline, CDR1 LGHNA and CDR2 YNFKEQ. CDR3 loop: CASSPTSILELFGYTF. In DNA form, the CDR3 reads TGTGCCAGCAGCCCCACCTCGATTCTCGAGCTTTTCGGCTACACCTTC.

The V and J genes are TRBV5-1 and TRBJ2-7, with 7 bases that match TRBD2. The CDR3 is 15 residues long. Trimming cost V 0 bases and J 3 bases; bases outside gene matches: 6. Germline V gives CDR1 SGHRS, CDR2 YFSETQ. DNA for the CDR3: TGCGCCAGCAGCTTGGTGGGCGGGAGTGGCTACGAGCAGTACTTC. This sequence encodes CASSLVGGSGYEQYF.

The rearrangement joins TRBV10-2 to TRBJ2-1; 8 bases are shared with TRBD2. The CDR3 has 15 amino acids. Trimming removed 4 bases from V and 3 bases from J; junction bases left unmatched: 5. Looked up from germline, CDR1 is WSHSY and CDR2 is SAAADI. CDR3 DNA sequence: TGCGCCAGCAGTGTAAGCGGGAGTGTCTACAATGAGCAGTTCTTC. Amino acids: CASSVSGSVYNEQFF.

This clone was detected only a few times. V and J are TRBV2 and TRBJ2-7; D gene ambiguous. V gave up 4 bases and J gave up 6 bases, with 13 bases separating them. CDR1 and CDR2 (germline): SNHLY, FYNNEI. The CDR3 is made up of 13 amino acids. The DNA of the CDR3 is TGTGCCAGCAGTGTTACGGCCACGGGCGAGCAGTACTTC. Translation gives CASSVTATGEQYF.

The chain carries TRBV29-1 and TRBJ1-1; D uncertain. Trimming took 4 bases from V and 13 from J, leaving 19 bases between them. Germline CDR1 reads SQVTM; CDR2 reads ANQGSEA. The CDR3 consists of 12 residues. The CDR3 region is CSVVGQAPRIFF. The CDR3 region has the DNA TGCAGCGTTGTTGGGCAGGCCCCCCGGATTTTCTTT.

This rearrangement joins TRBV4-1 to TRBJ2-1, with D perhaps TRBD2 (6 bases). The V and J ends lost 2 bases and 6 bases respectively, with 14 bases between them. The germline V gene has CDR1 MGHRA and CDR2 YSYEKL. The CDR3 has 15 amino acids. The CDR3 DNA reads TGCGCCAGCAGCCAATCTCCCGGGGGAGCCAATGAGCAGTTCTTC. This translates into CASSQSPGGANEQFF.

This clone came up a few times. This chain connects TRBV7-3 to TRBJ1-5; 8 bases agree with TRBD1. Germline V gene data show CDR1 as SGHTA and CDR2 as FQGTGA. With 8 bases clipped from V and 4 bases from J, the junction kept 4 bases outside the gene matches. This CDR3 has 13 amino acids. The CDR3 region has the DNA TGTGCCAGCTCCCAGGGGGCGAATCAGCCCCAGCATTTT. It specifies CASSQGANQPQHF.

The gene calls are TRBV10-2 and TRBJ2-2, with a weak D call TRBD2 (6 bases). Germline CDR1 and CDR2: WSHSY and SAAADI. Between the trimmed V and J ends, which lost 5 bases and 5 bases, there was a span of 9 bases. The CDR3 consists of 13 residues. DNA of the CDR3: TGCGCCAGCAGTCAGACTAGGACCGGGGAGCTGTTTTTT. Translating it yields CASSQTRTGELFF.

This sequence joins TRBV9 and TRBJ2-1, with 7 bases that match TRBD2. Germline V CDR1 and CDR2: SGDLS, YYNGEE. V dropped 5 bases and J dropped 0; count of bases not matched to a gene: 5. This CDR3 is 15 amino acids long. CDR3 DNA: TGTGCCAGCAGTGCCGGCGGGGGCTCCTACAATGAGCAGTTCTTC. Translating it yields CASSAGGGSYNEQFF. Drawing the rest from reference TRBV9 and TRBJ2-1, the complete variable domain is DSGVTQTPKHLITATGQRVTLRCSPRSGDLSVYWYQQSLDQGLQFLIQYYNGEERAKGNILERFSAQQFPDLHSELNLSSLELGDSALYFCASSAGGGSYNEQFFGPGTRLTVL.